This T cell receptor beta chain was identified during a study of human T cells and chemical hapten exposure. Study conclusions and caveats: Expanded TCRs created a significantly greater count of big CDR3 similarity clusters than controls did.

Time point denoted: pre-sensitization, week 0. Noted treatment: therapeutic diphenylcyclopropenone sensitization with weekly scalp DPC. TCRdb re-derived calls from the RACE reads in MiXCR, one entry per CDR3 protein. The sample holds 200,000 to 300,000 distinct CDR3 sequences, 7.5% to 9% seen once. This clonotype was seen a few times. Its antigen is unknown. The CDR3 is made up of 15 amino acids. The germline V gene encodes CDR1 KGHSH and CDR2 LQKENI. V lost 6 bases, J lost 1 base, and 13 bases lay in between. The chain joins TRBV18 to TRBJ1-5, with D unclear. Here the sequenced sample was whole blood, taken in connection with sensitization to the hapten diphenylcyclopropenone (DPC). This receptor was obtained from a woman aged 40 to 50 with alopecia areata. Some clones in this sample may be carry-over from other donors' samples. This CDR3 reads CASSLSANSNQPQHF. CDR3 in DNA: TGTGCCAGCTCTCTATCGGCGAACAGCAATCAGCCCCAGCATTTT. The full variable domain, completed using reference TRBV18 and TRBJ1-5, is NAGVMQNPRHLVRRRGQEARLRCSPMKGHSHVYWYRQLPEEGLKFMVYLQKENIIDESGMPKERFSAEFPKEGPSILRIQQVVRGDSAAYFCASSLSANSNQPQHFGDGTRLSIL.